This T cell receptor beta chain was captured by sequencing in a study of a mutant IDH1 vaccine in newly diagnosed glioma. Study information: The earlier regimen, radiotherapy, temozolomide, or both, was most often both.

The time point is: week 23, last vaccination. Every vaccination contained 300 ug of the mutant IDH1 20-mer peptide and was paired with topical imiquimod. V gave up 5 bases and J gave up 0 bases; unmatched junction bases: 7. The CDR3 is 17 amino acids. Germline values: CDR1 MGHRA, CDR2 YSYEKL. This clone was detected only once. No antigen is known for it. The protocol was immunoSEQ multiplex PCR, while the TCRdb copy is restricted to in-frame clones and leaves out a portion. The sample consists of tens of thousands of clones, approximately 85% of them appearing once. This material consisted of PBMCs, taken from a glioma patient whose treatment included an IDH1 peptide vaccine. The chain employs TRBV4-1 and TRBJ1-5, with 10 bases identical to TRBD1. This TCR derives from a woman in her forties or fifties with glioma. CDR3 amino acids: CASSFRDRGLSNQPQHF. Here the CDR3 DNA reads TGCGCCAGCAGCTTCCGGGACAGGGGACTTAGCAATCAGCCCCAGCATTTT.